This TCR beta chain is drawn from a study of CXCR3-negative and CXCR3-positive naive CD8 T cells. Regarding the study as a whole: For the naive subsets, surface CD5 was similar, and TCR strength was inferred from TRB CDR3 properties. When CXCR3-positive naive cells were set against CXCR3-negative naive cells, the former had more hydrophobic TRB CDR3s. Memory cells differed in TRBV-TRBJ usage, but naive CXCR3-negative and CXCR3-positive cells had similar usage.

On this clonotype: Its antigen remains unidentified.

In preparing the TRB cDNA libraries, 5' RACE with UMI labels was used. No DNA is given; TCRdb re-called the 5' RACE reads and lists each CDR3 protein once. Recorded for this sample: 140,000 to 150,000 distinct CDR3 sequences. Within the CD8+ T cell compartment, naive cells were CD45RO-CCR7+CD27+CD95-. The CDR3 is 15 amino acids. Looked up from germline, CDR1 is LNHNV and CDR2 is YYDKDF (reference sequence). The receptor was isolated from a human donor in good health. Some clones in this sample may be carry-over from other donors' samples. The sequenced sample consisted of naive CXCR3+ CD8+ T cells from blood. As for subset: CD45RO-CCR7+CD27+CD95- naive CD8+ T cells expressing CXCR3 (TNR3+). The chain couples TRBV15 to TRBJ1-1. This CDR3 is CATSQSDGGYTEAFF.